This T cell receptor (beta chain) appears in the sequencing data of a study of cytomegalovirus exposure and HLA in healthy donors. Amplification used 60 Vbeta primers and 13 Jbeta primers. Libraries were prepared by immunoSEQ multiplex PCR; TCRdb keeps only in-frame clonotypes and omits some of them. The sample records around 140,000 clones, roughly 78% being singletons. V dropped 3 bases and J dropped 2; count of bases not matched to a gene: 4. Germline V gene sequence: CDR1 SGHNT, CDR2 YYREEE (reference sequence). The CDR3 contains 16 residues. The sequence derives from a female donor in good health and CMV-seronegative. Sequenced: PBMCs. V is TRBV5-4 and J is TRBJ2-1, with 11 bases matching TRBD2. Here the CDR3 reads CASSSGLAGTYNEQFF. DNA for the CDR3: TGTGCCAGCAGCTCCGGACTAGCGGGCACCTACAATGAGCAGTTCTTC.